This T cell receptor beta chain was obtained from a study of radiotherapy plus CTLA-4 blockade in lung cancer. General observations from the study: Radiotherapy with ipilimumab was followed by blood expansion of tumor-derived clones. According to reports, early shifts in blood T cell clones, alongside interferon-beta, forecast response most accurately.

The V end lost 5 bases, the J end lost 5 bases, and 18 bases lay between the germline ends. The CDR3 has 16 amino acids. The germline V gene has CDR1 MDHEN and CDR2 SYDVKM. Alongside CTLA-4 blockade with ipilimumab, patients with chemo-refractory metastatic non-small-cell lung cancer received focal radiation. A remark on this clone: What it binds is unknown.

Here immunoSEQ multiplex PCR was the method, and the copy in TCRdb shows in-frame clones only, minus some. This sample has more than 75,000 clones, with around 72% found just once. This receptor was identified in a human donor with non-small cell lung cancer that progressed on radiotherapy plus ipilimumab. This specimen consisted of peripheral blood, obtained from a patient treated with radiotherapy plus ipilimumab. The chain carries TRBV28 and TRBJ1-4; a possible D gene is TRBD1 (6 bases). CDR3 loop: CASSPWDMRLNEKLFF. The DNA for the CDR3 is TGTGCCAGCAGTCCTTGGGACATGCGGTTAAATGAAAAACTGTTTTTT. Full variable domain (rest looked up from reference TRBV28 and TRBJ1-4): DVKVTQSSRYLVKRTGEKVFLECVQDMDHENMFWYRQDPGLGLRLIYFSYDVKMKEKGDIPEGYSVSREKKERFSLILESASTNQTSMYLCASSPWDMRLNEKLFFGSGTQLSVL.